The table lists the clone carrying this T cell receptor (beta chain) with a few counts. What it binds is not known. The data derive from a study of T cells after yellow fever vaccination. The wider study: Fractions with few cells were prepared using SMART-Seq v4 Ultra Low Input. Study results and caveats: A secondary response was less intense yet reached its peak sooner, at day 5 versus 15. Boosting was followed by the reappearance of most primary-vaccination clones (just under 98% CD4, about 90% CD8).

TCRdb used MiXCR to reprocess the 5' RACE reads, holding one entry per CDR3 protein. The sample records 50,000 or so distinct CDR3 sequences, around 7% being singletons. Germline lookup yields CDR1 LGHNA and CDR2 YSLEER. The length of the CDR3 is 16 residues. Trimming pared 0 bases from V and 4 bases from J, leaving 13 bases between. The chain links TRBV4-3 to TRBJ2-1, with TRBD2 as a possible D gene (5 bases). The sequence came from a man aged 18-30 years who received the YFV17D yellow fever vaccine. The sample here was CD8+ T cells sorted from PBMCs, taken roughly 14 days after the first yellow fever vaccination. DNA of the CDR3: TGCGCCAGCAGCCAAGATTCCAGCGGAGGTTACAATGAGCAGTTCTTC. Its protein is CASSQDSSGGYNEQFF.